Below, 27 T cell receptor beta chains from the same sample are listed, as sequenced in a study of blood T cells in healthy people across ages. Sample-barcoded 5' priming and a J-beta primer mix drove a second PCR of 7 to 11 cycles. TCRdb re-called the 5' RACE reads with MiXCR, one entry per CDR3 protein. The data show some 1.1 million distinct CDR3 sequences, around two fifths seen once. The sample consisted of blood. These receptors came from a man aged 18 to 29 in good health.

The V and J genes are TRBV9 and TRBJ2-1, with D perhaps being TRBD1 or TRBD2 (6 bases each). The CDR3 length is 16 residues. Germline V gene lookup returns CDR1 SGDLS and CDR2 YYNGEE. V dropped 4 bases and J dropped 5 bases, with 19 bases sitting between them. CDR3 sequence reads: CASSPSGGRKDNEQFF. CDR3 DNA: TGTGCCAGCAGCCCTAGTGGGGGGCGCAAGGACAATGAGCAGTTCTTC.

The CDR3, as DNA: TGCAGTGCTAGAGATTCCGGGGACCTCCTCTCTGGAAACACCATATATTTT. Translating gives CSARDSGDLLSGNTIYF. The chain is built from TRBV20-1 and TRBJ1-3; D is perhaps TRBD1 (5 bases). CDR3 size: 17 residues. Germline V lookup: CDR1 DFQATT, CDR2 SNEGSKA (reference sequence). Between the trimmed V and J ends, which lost 0 bases and 0 bases, there was a span of 15 bases.

This clonotype was picked up one time. V gene TRBV5-1 combines with J gene TRBJ1-1, with D possibly TRBD1 on 6 matching bases. Between the trimmed V and J ends, which lost 4 bases and 4 bases, there was a span of 17 bases. The CDR3 is 15 amino acids. CDR1 SGHRS and CDR2 YFSETQ come from the germline V gene. CDR3 in amino acids: CASSRSEGGITEAFF. The CDR3 DNA sequence: TGCGCCAGCAGCCGATCGGAGGGGGGGATCACTGAAGCTTTCTTT.

This clonotype was observed at least ten times. The V and J genes are TRBV7-2 and TRBJ1-5; maybe TRBD1 (5 bases). Trimming cost V 6 bases and J 3 bases, with 9 bases left between them. Germline-derived CDR1 and CDR2 are SGHTA and FQGNSA. The CDR3 spans 13 residues. Written as DNA, the CDR3 is TGTGCCAGCAGTCGACAGAACAATCAGCCCCAGCATTTT. Its translation is CASSRQNNQPQHF.

The J gene is TRBJ1-2, the V gene TRBV12-3 or TRBV12-4; possible D gene TRBD1, 6 bases. The CDR3 has 14 residues. The CDR3 region has the DNA TGTGCTATTGCGGAAGGGGGATCACACTATGGCTACACCTTC. Amino acids: CAIAEGGSHYGYTF.

The chain is built from TRBV6-1 and TRBJ1-5; 11 bases are a match to TRBD1. The CDR3 spans 15 residues. CDR1 is MNHNS and CDR2 is SASEGT in the germline V gene. With V trimmed by 3 bases and J by 4 bases, 2 bases remained unmatched. CDR3 region: CASSDRDRGNQPQHF. The CDR3 coding sequence is TGTGCCAGCAGTGACCGGGACAGGGGGAATCAGCCCCAGCATTTT.

This clonotype was detected a few times. The chain has TRBV7-6 and TRBJ2-2; D unresolved. V lost 3 bases to trimming and J lost 7 bases, with 6 bases between them. CDR3 length equals 12 residues. In germline, CDR1 is SGHVS, CDR2 FNYEAQ. CDR3 sequence reads: CASSFQIGELFF. CDR3 DNA: TGTGCCAGCAGCTTTCAAATCGGGGAGCTGTTTTTT. Variable domain in full (rest from reference TRBV7-6 and TRBJ2-2): GAGVSQSPRYKVTKRGQDVALRCDPISGHVSLYWYRQALGQGPEFLTYFNYEAQQDKSGLPNDRFSAERPEGSISTLTIQRTEQRDSAMYRCASSFQIGELFFGEGSRLTVL.

The chain is built from TRBV4-3 and TRBJ2-3, with 10 bases that match TRBD2. V gave up 0 bases and J gave up 4 bases; unmatched junction bases: 19. The CDR3 loop spans 21 amino acids. The germline gives CDR1 LGHNA, CDR2 YSLEER. DNA of the CDR3: TGCGCCAGCAGCCAAGATGAGCCAGCGGGGGGGTTTTTGGGTGGCGCAGATACGCAGTATTTT. It translates to CASSQDEPAGGFLGGADTQYF.

CDR3 in amino acids: CASSESVYTDTQYF. For the CDR3, the DNA is TGCGCCAGCAGTGAGAGTGTTTACACAGATACGCAGTATTTT. The chain is built from TRBV10-2 and TRBJ2-3; D unclear. Per the germline V gene, CDR1 is WSHSY and CDR2 is SAAADI. CDR3 length: 14 residues. V gave up 2 bases and J gave up 2 bases, with 8 bases separating them.

The chain uses TRBV18 and TRBJ2-2; possible D gene TRBD2, 5 bases. The V gene lost 0 bases and the J gene lost 5 bases, with 10 bases spanning the gap. CDR3 length: 15 residues. Germline V lookup: CDR1 KGHSH, CDR2 LQKENI. This CDR3 reads CASSPPVRGTGELFF. The CDR3, as DNA: TGTGCCAGCTCACCACCGGTTCGGGGAACCGGGGAGCTGTTTTTT. The full variable domain, completed using reference TRBV18 and TRBJ2-2, is NAGVMQNPRHLVRRRGQEARLRCSPMKGHSHVYWYRQLPEEGLKFMVYLQKENIIDESGMPKERFSAEFPKEGPSILRIQQVVRGDSAAYFCASSPPVRGTGELFFGEGSRLTVL.

Only a few counts were recorded for this clonotype. This chain joins TRBV12-3 or TRBV12-4 and TRBJ2-3, with 10 positions matching TRBD2. V was clipped by 7 bases and J by 2 bases; unmatched bases: 12. The CDR3 is 17 amino acids. CDR3: CASTAERGGFPTDTQYF. The DNA for the CDR3 is TGTGCCAGCACCGCAGAGCGGGGGGGATTTCCCACAGATACGCAGTATTTT.

This clonotype was counted only a few times. The rearrangement joins TRBV12-3 or TRBV12-4 to TRBJ1-2, with unresolved D. Between the trimmed V and J ends, which lost 6 bases and 2 bases, there was a span of 7 bases. This CDR3 is 12 amino acids long. The CDR3 loop reads CASRTENYGYTF. In nucleotides, the CDR3 is TGTGCCAGCAGAACAGAGAACTATGGCTACACCTTC.

In this sample, this clonotype turned up a few times. The chain combines TRBV6-5 with TRBJ1-2; 8 nucleotides line up with TRBD1. V trimming: 6 bases; J trimming: 5 bases; junction bases outside the gene matches: 11. The CDR3 length is 15 residues. CDR1 MNHEY and CDR2 SVGAGI come from the germline V gene. This chain's CDR3 is CASRTGDSAAYGYTF. The CDR3 region has the DNA TGTGCCAGCAGGACAGGGGACAGTGCAGCATATGGCTACACCTTC.

The table lists this clonotype with a few counts. The chain carries TRBV7-2 and TRBJ1-4; weak D call: TRBD1 (5 bases). Germline loops: CDR1 SGHTA, CDR2 FQGNSA. V was cut by 4 bases and J by 4 bases, with 22 bases left in between. This CDR3 has 18 residues. CDR3 protein: CASSSRQTVIPINEKLFF. The CDR3 nucleotides read TGTGCCAGCAGCTCTAGACAGACCGTCATACCGATTAATGAAAAACTGTTTTTT.

The J gene is TRBJ1-1, the V gene TRBV14; no firm D call. The V end was cut by 10 bases, the J end by 0 bases, with 12 bases between. In germline, CDR1 is SGHDN, CDR2 FVKESK. CDR3 length: 13 residues. CDR3 in amino acids: CATKGGLNTEAFF. CDR3 nucleotide sequence: TGTGCCACCAAAGGCGGTCTGAACACTGAAGCTTTCTTT. Complete variable domain (other parts from reference TRBV14 and TRBJ1-1): EAGVTQFPSHSVIEKGQTVTLRCDPISGHDNLYWYRRVMGKEIKFLLHFVKESKQDESGMPNNRFLAERTGGTYSTLKVQPAELEDSGVYFCATKGGLNTEAFFGQGTRLTVV.

CDR3 DNA sequence: TGTGCCAGCAGCCAAGACCGCGTAGGCACAGATACGCAGTATTTT. Translating it yields CASSQDRVGTDTQYF. The V and J genes are TRBV3-1 and TRBJ2-3, with D unresolved. Trimming cost V 0 bases and J 1 base, with 8 bases left between them. Germline CDR1 and CDR2: LGHDT and YNNKEL (reference sequence). The CDR3 has 15 amino acids.

This chain joins TRBV5-1 and TRBJ2-7, with a possible D match to TRBD2 (7 bases). CDR3 length: 14 residues. V was clipped by 4 bases and J by 2 bases, with 13 bases between them. From germline, CDR1 is SGHRS and CDR2 YFSETQ. The CDR3 DNA is TGCGCCAGCAGCCCTCTGGGGGGGCCCTACGAGCAGTACTTC. Translated, it gives CASSPLGGPYEQYF.

The chain's CDR3 is CASSLQQGRGNEQFF. The CDR3 bases are TGTGCCAGCAGCTTGCAACAGGGGAGGGGCAATGAGCAGTTCTTC. The V and J genes are TRBV7-3 and TRBJ2-1; tentatively, D is TRBD1 or TRBD2 (7 bases each). The CDR3 extends over 15 amino acids. The V end lost 3 bases, the J end lost 6 bases, and 15 bases lay between the germline ends. Germline values: CDR1 SGHTA, CDR2 FQGTGA.

The chain carries TRBV15 and TRBJ1-5, with D tentatively TRBD1 (6 bases). CDR1 is LNHNV and CDR2 is YYDKDF in the germline V gene (reference sequence). The CDR3 totals 15 residues. V lost 7 bases and J lost 0, with 13 bases in between. The CDR3 DNA reads as TGTGCCACCAAACGGGGGGCCTATAGCAATCAGCCCCAGCATTTT. Amino acid sequence: CATKRGAYSNQPQHF.

The chain joins TRBV6-2 or TRBV6-3 to TRBJ2-3; a possible D gene is TRBD2 (5 bases). Trimming shortened V by 2 bases and J by 4 bases, and 19 bases separated the two germline ends. The CDR3 has 17 amino acids. The germline V gene has CDR1 MNHEY and CDR2 SVGEGT. CDR3 in amino acids: CASSYPVRAIYSDTQYF. The CDR3 DNA is TGTGCCAGCAGTTACCCCGTGCGGGCCATCTACTCAGATACGCAGTATTTT.

This clonotype was seen repeatedly, ten times or more. The chain couples TRBV5-1 to TRBJ1-1; maybe TRBD1 (6 bases). CDR1 SGHRS and CDR2 YFSETQ come from the germline V gene. V lost 4 bases to trimming and J lost 2 bases, with 12 bases between them. This CDR3 comprises 14 residues. CDR3 sequence (DNA): TGCGCCAGCAGCGAGCAGACAGGTAACACTGAAGCTTTCTTT. Translation: CASSEQTGNTEAFF. Looking up the rest from reference TRBV5-1 and TRBJ1-1 gives the full variable domain: KAGVTQTPRYLIKTRGQQVTLSCSPISGHRSVSWYQQTPGQGLQFLFEYFSETQRNKGNFPGRFSGRQFSNSRSEMNVSTLELGDSALYLCASSEQTGNTEAFFGQGTRLTVV.

This chain joins TRBV29-1 and TRBJ1-2; TRBD1 is a possible D gene (6 bases). The germline gives CDR1 SQVTM, CDR2 ANQGSEA. The ends were cut back, 4 bases at V and 5 bases at J, with 17 bases in the middle. The CDR3 is 14 amino acids. CDR3 nucleotide sequence: TGCAGCGTTGTGCTGACAGGATTTCAATATGGCTACACCTTC. As protein: CSVVLTGFQYGYTF.

The genes are TRBV6-2 or TRBV6-3 and TRBJ2-4; no definite D call. Per germline, CDR1 MNHEY and CDR2 SVGEGT. V was pared by 5 bases and J by 1 base, with 21 bases between. The CDR3 sequence is 18 residues long. CDR3 in amino acids: CASSGNSFLPVAKNIQYF. CDR3 DNA: TGTGCCAGCAGTGGGAACTCGTTCCTACCGGTGGCCAAAAACATTCAGTACTTC.

This clonotype was picked up one time. The gene calls are TRBV6-6 and TRBJ1-2; D is perhaps TRBD1 (6 bases). The V gene lost 6 bases and the J gene lost 4 bases, with 15 bases spanning the gap. This CDR3 has 14 amino acids. Germline V gives CDR1 MNHNY, CDR2 SVGAGI (reference sequence). CDR3 sequence (DNA): TGTGCCAGCAGCCTCTCCGACAGGCCCTATGGCTACACCTTC. This encodes CASSLSDRPYGYTF.

The chain joins TRBV29-1 to TRBJ2-5; D is uncertain. Between the trimmed V and J ends, which lost 3 bases and 4 bases, there was a span of 9 bases. CDR1 SQVTM and CDR2 ANQGSEA come from the germline V gene. This CDR3 is built from 12 residues. In DNA form, the CDR3 reads TGCAGCGTTGATGGGCGAAGAGAGACCCAGTACTTC. Amino acids: CSVDGRRETQYF.

The V gene is TRBV3-1, the J gene TRBJ2-1; either TRBD1 or TRBD2 may fit D (5 bases each). The J call may not be correct, given that the DNA end is closer to TRBJ2-7. The CDR3 spans 15 residues. Germline assignment: CDR1 LGHDT and CDR2 YNNKEL (reference sequence). CDR3 coding DNA: TGTGCCAGCAGCCAAGACGGGACCACCTACAATGAGCAGTACTTC. It is translated as CASSQDGTTYNEQYF.

Worth noting for this clonotype: This may be a read error: a much more frequent sequence differs by one nucleotide. The J gene is TRBJ2-1, the V gene TRBV7-8; TRBD2 might be the D (5 bases). The ends were cut back, 1 base at V and 3 bases at J, with 13 bases in the middle. Germline lookup yields CDR1 SGHVS and CDR2 FQNEAQ. The CDR3 covers 16 residues. The CDR3 DNA follows: TGTGCCAGCAGCTTAGGGGCCCGAGCGGACTACAATGAGCAGTTCTTC. Translated: CASSLGARADYNEQFF.